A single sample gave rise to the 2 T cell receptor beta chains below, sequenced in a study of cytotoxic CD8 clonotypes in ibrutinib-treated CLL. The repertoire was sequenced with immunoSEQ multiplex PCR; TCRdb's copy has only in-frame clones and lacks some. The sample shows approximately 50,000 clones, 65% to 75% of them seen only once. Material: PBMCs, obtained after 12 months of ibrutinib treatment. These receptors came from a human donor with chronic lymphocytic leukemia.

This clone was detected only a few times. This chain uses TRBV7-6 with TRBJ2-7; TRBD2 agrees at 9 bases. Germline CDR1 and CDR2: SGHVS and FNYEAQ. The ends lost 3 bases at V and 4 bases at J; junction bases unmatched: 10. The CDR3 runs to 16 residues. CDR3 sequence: CASSLGGAGGDYEQYF. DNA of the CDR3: TGTGCCAGCAGCTTGGGAGGAGCGGGAGGTGATTACGAGCAGTACTTC.

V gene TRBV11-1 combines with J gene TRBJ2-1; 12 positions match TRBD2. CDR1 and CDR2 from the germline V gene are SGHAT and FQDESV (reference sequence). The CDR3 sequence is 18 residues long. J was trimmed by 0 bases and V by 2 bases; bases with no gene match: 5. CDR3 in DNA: TGTGCCAGCAGCTTACGGTCACTAGCGGGGGGCTCCTACAATGAGCAGTTCTTC. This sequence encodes CASSLRSLAGGSYNEQFF.